Shown below are 2 T cell receptor beta chains from a single sample sequenced in a study of technical replicates of blood from a handful of donors. Produced via immunoSEQ multiplex PCR; TCRdb's table is partial and in-frame only. Of 60,000 to 95,000 clones in the sample, 91% were seen once. Sequenced input: T cells isolated from PBMCs. All receptors come from a human donor in good health. Some clones in this sample may be carry-over from other donors' samples.

This clone came up a few times. The rearrangement joins TRBV9 to TRBJ1-1, with TRBD1 as a possible D gene (6 bases). V was cut by 0 bases and J by 7 bases, with 13 bases left in between. The germline V gene encodes CDR1 SGDLS and CDR2 YYNGEE. CDR3 length: 14 residues. This chain's CDR3 is CASSVGQVSLEAFF. As DNA, the CDR3 is TGTGCCAGCAGCGTAGGACAGGTGTCGCTTGAAGCTTTCTTT.

The rearrangement joins TRBV11-3 to TRBJ2-1, with a weak D call TRBD2 (5 bases). Deletions cut 0 bases from V and 0 bases from J, with 6 bases between. The CDR3 extends over 15 amino acids. From germline, CDR1 is SGHNT and CDR2 YENEEA. The CDR3 sequence is CASSLEGLSYNEQFF. The DNA of the CDR3 is TGTGCCAGCAGCTTAGAAGGACTCTCCTACAATGAGCAGTTCTTC.